Listed below are T cell receptor beta chains from one sample, sequenced in a study of OX40 agonist ivuxolimab in advanced cancers. The method was immunoSEQ multiplex PCR; TCRdb's version includes in-frame clones alone and lacks a portion of them. The sample includes about 83,000 clones, about 90% of them seen just once. This sample comprised CD4+ or CD8+ T cells sorted from blood, obtained in a trial of the OX40 agonist ivuxolimab. These receptors all stem from an adult with an advanced solid tumor such as melanoma, head and neck, liver or kidney cancer. CDR3s include the opening cysteine and the closing phenylalanine or tryptophan. A D gene is named only where the DNA matches it firmly. Expanded clones are given a class, and other clones once, few, many or no size at all.

clone size	V gene	J gene	D gene	CDR3 DNA	CDR3 protein
few	TRBV10-2	TRBJ2-7	TRBD2	TGCGCCAGCAGTCCCGGACTAGCGGGCCCCTACGAGCAGTACTTC	CASSPGLAGPYEQYF
-	TRBV18	TRBJ2-3	-	TGTGCCAGCTCTCCCAACGAAGGATACCGCCCAACAGATACGCAGTATTTT	CASSPNEGYRPTDTQYF
-	TRBV6-1	TRBJ1-2	-	TGTGCCAGCAGTGAAATCGGGGGCGGAGGCTACACCTTC	CASSEIGGGGYTF
-	TRBV2	TRBJ2-5	-	TGTGCCAGCAGTGAAGGTCGAGAGACCCAGTACTTC	CASSEGRETQYF
-	TRBV11-3	TRBJ2-5	TRBD1	TGTGCCAGCAGCTTAGGACAGGGGGGTCGGGAGACCCAGTACTTC	CASSLGQGGRETQYF
-	TRBV28	TRBJ2-1	-	TGTGCCAGCAGACGACAGGGAGGTGAGCAGTTCTTC	CASRRQGGEQFF
-	TRBV14	TRBJ1-2	-	TGTGCCAGCAGCCTGCCGAGGGCAGCCTTTGGCTACACCTTC	CASSLPRAAFGYTF
-	TRBV2	TRBJ2-7	TRBD2	TGTGCCACCCCGGGACCGGGGGGTGGCGAGCAGTACTTC	CATPGPGGGEQYF
-	TRBV5-6	TRBJ1-2	-	TGTGCCAGCAGCGCCGGTAACTATGGCTACACCTTC	CASSAGNYGYTF
-	TRBV20-1	TRBJ1-2	-	TGCAGTGCTAGCAACGACTATGGCTACACCTTC	CSASNDYGYTF
-	TRBV28	TRBJ1-1	-	TGTGCCAGGCCCCAGGGGCCCAACACTGAAGCTTTCTTT	CARPQGPNTEAFF
-	TRBV5-1	TRBJ2-2	-	TGCGCCAGCAGCTTCTCCGGGAACCCCACCGGGGAGCTGTTTTTT	CASSFSGNPTGELFF
-	TRBV5-8	TRBJ2-7	TRBD2	TGTGCCAGCAGCCGAAGGACTAGCGGGAGCTCCTACGAGCAGTACTTC	CASSRRTSGSSYEQYF
-	TRBV11-3	TRBJ2-4	-	TGTGCCAGCAGCTTTGCAGGGGGGGACATTCAGTACTTC	CASSFAGGDIQYF
-	TRBV7-2	TRBJ2-1	-	TGTGCCAGCAGCTTAAGACGGAGCTCCTACAATGAGCAGTTCTTC	CASSLRRSSYNEQFF
-	TRBV5-1	TRBJ2-7	-	TGCGCCAGCAGCTTGGAGCCAGGGTTCGGAAACGAGCAGTACTTC	CASSLEPGFGNEQYF
-	TRBV7-9	TRBJ1-4	-	TGTGCCAGCAGCGGCGGACAGCTCTTAAATGAAAAACTGTTTTTT	CASSGGQLLNEKLFF
-	TRBV28	TRBJ2-7	-	TGTGCCAGCACCTCATCCGGGACATGGACCTTC	CASTSSGTWTF
-	TRBV4-2	TRBJ2-5	TRBD1	TGTGCCAGCAGCCAAGACCACAGGGGGACCCAAGAGACCCAGTACTTC	CASSQDHRGTQETQYF
-	TRBV7-2	TRBJ2-3	-	TGTGCCAGCAGCTCGGGGGTCACAGATACGCAGTATTTT	CASSSGVTDTQYF
-	TRBV6-1	TRBJ1-6	-	TGTGCCAGCAGTGTTCGGATAGATGGGAATTCACCCCTCCACTTT	CASSVRIDGNSPLHF
-	TRBV7-9	TRBJ2-4	-	TGTGCCAGCAGCTCGAACCCCACAGGGGCCAAAAACATTCAGTACTTC	CASSSNPTGAKNIQYF
-	TRBV7-9	TRBJ2-3	TRBD1	TGTGCCAGCAGCCGTGGGACAGGGGCAGATACGCAGTATTTT	CASSRGTGADTQYF
once	TRBV6-5	TRBJ2-7	-	TGTGCCAGCAAGAGGGGGGTCTCCTACGAGCAGTACTTC	CASKRGVSYEQYF
few	TRBV7-9	TRBJ1-1	-	TGTGCCAGCAGCGTACCAAAGACAGTCAACACTGAAGCTTTCTTT	CASSVPKTVNTEAFF
-	TRBV6-1	TRBJ2-7	TRBD2	TGTGCCAGCAAAGGGGCGGGAGGGAGTTACGAGCAGTACTTC	CASKGAGGSYEQYF
-	TRBV7-9	TRBJ1-1	-	TGTGCCAGCAGCTTATTCCTTGTCGGGGGCACTGAAGCTTTCTTT	CASSLFLVGGTEAFF
-	TRBV10-3	TRBJ2-7	TRBD2	TGTGCCATCAGGGACTCACTAGCGGGAGGGCGAGACGAGCAGTACTTC	CAIRDSLAGGRDEQYF
-	TRBV5-1	TRBJ2-7	TRBD2	TGCGCCAGCAGCTTGGGACTAGCGGGAGGAAACTACGAGCAGTACTTC	CASSLGLAGGNYEQYF
-	TRBV4-1	TRBJ2-5	-	TGCGCCAGCAGCCCCACCAGCGGTACCGAGACCCAGTACTTC	CASSPTSGTETQYF
-	TRBV4-1	TRBJ1-2	-	TGCGCCAGCAGCCATGTTGAAGAAGGTCGAGGCTACACCTTC	CASSHVEEGRGYTF
-	TRBV7-9	TRBJ1-1	-	TGTGCCAGCAGCTTAACAGGTGGAACTGAAGCTTTCTTT	CASSLTGGTEAFF
-	TRBV28	TRBJ2-7	TRBD2	TGTGCCAGCAGCTTGACTAGCGGGAGGGCTCAGGGCTACGAGCAGTACTTC	CASSLTSGRAQGYEQYF
-	TRBV7-2	TRBJ2-1	-	TGTGCCAGCAGCTCCTACGACTACAATGAGCAGTTCTTC	CASSSYDYNEQFF
-	TRBV7-2	TRBJ1-5	-	TGTGCCAGCAGCTGGACGGGGGATAGCAATCAGCCCCAGCATTTT	CASSWTGDSNQPQHF
-	TRBV5-1	TRBJ1-1	TRBD1	TGCGCCAGCAGCTTAACAGGGGACACTGAAGCTTTCTTT	CASSLTGDTEAFF
-	TRBV7-2	TRBJ1-1	-	TGTGCCAGCAGCTTACCTGGACAGCGAGGGGAAGCTTTCTTT	CASSLPGQRGEAFF
-	TRBV11-3	TRBJ2-3	-	TGTGCCAGCAGCCTGGGGGGCCGGGGAGATACGCAGTATTTT	CASSLGGRGDTQYF
-	TRBV2	TRBJ2-5	-	TGTGCCAGCAGTGTAATAGAGACCCAGTACTTC	CASSVIETQYF
-	TRBV30	TRBJ1-2	-	TGTGCCTGGAGTAGGGATCCATCCTTTAACTATGGCTACACCTTC	CAWSRDPSFNYGYTF
few	TRBV10-3	TRBJ1-5	-	TGTGCCATCAGTGAGGTGGACCCCAATCAGCCCCAGCATTTT	CAISEVDPNQPQHF
-	TRBV6-6	TRBJ2-5	-	TGTGCCAGCAGTCGCAGCTCCGGGGGGCGGGTAGAGACCCAGTACTTC	CASSRSSGGRVETQYF
-	TRBV15	TRBJ2-7	TRBD2	TGTGCCACCAGCAGAGAGTCGATAGCGGGAAATCAGTACTTC	CATSRESIAGNQYF
-	TRBV6-5	TRBJ1-3	-	TGTGCCAGCAGTTACTTTAGGGGGAACACCATATATTTT	CASSYFRGNTIYF
-	TRBV5-1	TRBJ2-1	TRBD2	TGCGCCAGCAGCTTATCTGGACTAGCGGGAGTGGCTGAGCAGTTCTTC	CASSLSGLAGVAEQFF
-	TRBV29-1	TRBJ2-3	-	TGCAGCGGCTCTTCAGGGATTGGGCACACAGATACGCAGTATTTT	CSGSSGIGHTDTQYF
-	TRBV2	TRBJ1-6	-	TGTGCCAGCAGCCCACAGGTAGACGAACCCCCTTCACCCCTCCACTTT	CASSPQVDEPPSPLHF
-	TRBV28	TRBJ1-5	-	TGTGCCAGCAGTTTTGCAACGGAGCCCCCCAATCAGCCCCAGCATTTT	CASSFATEPPNQPQHF
few	TRBV11-2	TRBJ1-2	-	TGTGCCAGCAGTTCATTTTTCGAGGAGGGCTATGGCTACACCTTC	CASSSFFEEGYGYTF
-	TRBV4-3	TRBJ2-7	TRBD2	TGCGCCAGCAGCCAAGATCATCGGGGGGGAGTGCCCGAGCAGTACTTC	CASSQDHRGGVPEQYF
-	TRBV7-3	TRBJ2-7	TRBD2	TGTGCCAGCAGCTTAATGCGGGGGGGCCCCTACGAGCAGTACTTC	CASSLMRGGPYEQYF
-	TRBV9	TRBJ2-1	-	TGTGCCAGCAGCGCCGAAGGGGGTCGCTACAATGAGCAGTTCTTC	CASSAEGGRYNEQFF